The following is a TCR beta chain sequence with its context. This clone's antigen is unknown. Per-base qualities were not stored, and no clone one base away is much larger. Relative to germline, V is missing 2 bases and J is missing 4 bases, with 8 bases of the junction outside any gene match. The CDR3 contains 16 residues, cysteine and phenylalanine counted. Of all the DNA, just the CDR3 is kept, 48 bases in frame from base 1. This entry comes from a study of CD8 T cells in Susac syndrome (dated 2019 in TCRdb). With regard to the full study: Whether CD8+ T cell activation and differentiation in Susac syndrome was antigen driven was tested using repertoire sequencing. What the work shows at the level of the full study, not this receptor alone: The TCR sequencing and HLA analysis was acknowledged to have included a relatively small number of individuals.

RNA was extracted with the RNeasy kit and about 0.5 to 1 ug was reverse transcribed using random hexamers. The immunoSEQ multiplex PCR assay, which covers 54 Vbeta and 13 Jbeta segments, was used to amplify TCR beta CDR3 regions. Bias from PCR amplification was corrected by using a synthetic template baseline for primer optimization and for computational correction. The published analysis was carried out like this. Only productive sequences were kept, with reads annotated to V, D and J genes according to IMGT and analyzed in immunoSEQ Analyzer. Clonality was computed as one minus Shannon entropy normalized by log2 of the number of productive unique sequences. For each patient and control, public and private clones were evaluated among the 100 most prevalent clones. Clones were defined as Susac-specific if absent from the healthy and MS cohorts, from around 1,100 published viral clones and from other ImmuneACCESS disease sequences. TCRdb trimmed the raw reads at Q25, called clones with MiXCR and kept productive beta chains. Every distinct CDR3 protein forms one entry, paired with its most common genes and DNA. Here the V and J calls rest on TCRdb's processing, not on the authors' analysis. The sample has some 120,000 distinct CDR3 sequences on record, around 94% of them singletons. Roughly 0.087% of the sample rests with the top ten.

High-throughput TCR beta sequencing profiled peripheral blood CD8+ and CD4+ T cells from healthy donors, Susac syndrome patients and multiple sclerosis patients. The healthy donors served as controls matched for age and sex. Bulk CD8+ and CD4+ T cells were purified by magnetic negative isolation, while CD8+ TEMRA cells were enriched using FACS. Blood was drawn into EDTA tubes, processed within 24 hours, and PBMCs were isolated by density gradient centrifugation. PBMCs destined for TCR sequencing were cryopreserved in liquid nitrogen and later thawed in a 37 °C water bath. The sorted or isolated CD4+, CD8+ and CD8+ TEMRA cells reached a purity of at least 90%.

The sequencing input was CD4+ T cells from PBMCs. The chain is made from TRBV12-3 or TRBV12-4 and TRBJ2-3, and 8 junctional nucleotides match TRBD2. The receptor was isolated from a human donor in good health. Here the CDR3 is given as CASSLRAGGKADTQYF. The DNA reads as follows: TGTGCCAGCAGTTTACGGGCGGGAGGCAAGGCAGATACGCAGTATTTT.